This TCR beta chain was obtained from a study of blood T cell repertoires in COVID-19. Study in general: Material from acute and convalescent COVID-19 was sourced from the United States, Italy and Spain. PBMCs, B-cell-depleted T cells, or T cells provided the cDNA or gDNA that made up the material.

Germline V CDR1 and CDR2: SGHVS, FNYEAQ. This CDR3 region has 15 residues. V gave up 2 bases and J gave up 2 bases; unmatched junction bases: 5. Data came from immunoSEQ multiplex PCR; TCRdb stores just in-frame clones and leaves some out. The sample has roughly 480,000 clones, roughly nine tenths seen once. The source of this sequence is a young man with COVID-19, enrolled during active disease. Material for sequencing was peripheral blood. The V call is TRBV7-6, the J call TRBJ2-5; 7 bases are shared with TRBD1. The CDR3 coding sequence is TGTGCCAGCAGCTTAATGGGACAGCCACAAGAGACCCAGTACTTC. Translating gives CASSLMGQPQETQYF.